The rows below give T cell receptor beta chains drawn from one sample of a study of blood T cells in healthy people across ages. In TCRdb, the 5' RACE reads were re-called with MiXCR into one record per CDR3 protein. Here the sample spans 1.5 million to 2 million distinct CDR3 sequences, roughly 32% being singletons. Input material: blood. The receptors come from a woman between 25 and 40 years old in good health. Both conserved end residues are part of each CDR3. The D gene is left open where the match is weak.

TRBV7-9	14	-	CASSLYIGDNEAFF
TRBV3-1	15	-	CASSLNGDTSYEQYF
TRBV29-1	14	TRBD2	CSVDTSGSTDTQYF
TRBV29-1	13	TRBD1	CSVPTGGLNGYTF
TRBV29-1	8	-	CSVEKQFF
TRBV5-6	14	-	CASSLGLKPYEQYF
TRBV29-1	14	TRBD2	CSVAERLAGDEQFF
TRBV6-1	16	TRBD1	CASNEGPTGGGYEQYF
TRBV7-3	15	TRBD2	CASSRTSGRHDEQFF
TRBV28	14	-	CASSLRSKNTEAFF
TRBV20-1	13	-	CSARDTGVTEAFF
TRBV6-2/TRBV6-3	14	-	CASQEGGMDTEAFF
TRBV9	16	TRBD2	CASSPGLAGGGKTQYF
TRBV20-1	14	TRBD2	CSAMSGGAGDTQYF
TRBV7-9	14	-	CASSWGELNYGYTF
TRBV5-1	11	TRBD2	CASSAGTSKFF
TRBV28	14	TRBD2	CASPLGVAGDTQYF
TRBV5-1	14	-	CASSWDSYLYEQYF
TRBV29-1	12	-	CSVNGGSGELFF
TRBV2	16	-	CASSDFQGMRNQPQHF
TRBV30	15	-	CAWSDKVVAKNIQYF
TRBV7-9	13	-	CASSGGAVNEQFF
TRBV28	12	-	CASSLVENEQFF
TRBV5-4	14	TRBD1	CARTKLQGDNGYTF
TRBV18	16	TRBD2	CASSPTLAGDKSEQYF
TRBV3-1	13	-	CASSTRVFYEQYF
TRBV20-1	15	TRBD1	CSARALGGGNTGAFF
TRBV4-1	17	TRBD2	CAGSQKTWTSESDTQYF
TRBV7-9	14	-	CASSLVRGYNEQFF
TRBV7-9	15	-	CASRSTTGFGETQYF
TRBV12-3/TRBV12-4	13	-	CASSFNPAYEQFF
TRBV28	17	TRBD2	CASSFPTSGRRYYEQYF
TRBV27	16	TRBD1	CASRSLPGQGPYEQYF
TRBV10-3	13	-	CAISDGPSYEQYF
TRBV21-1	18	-	CASSKESMGLAASYEQYF
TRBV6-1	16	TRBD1	CASSEGGTGGTQPQHF
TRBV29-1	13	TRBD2	CSATLLLANQQFF
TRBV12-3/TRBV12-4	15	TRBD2	CASSPGLAAPDRQFF
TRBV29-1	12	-	CGVDATAYGYTF
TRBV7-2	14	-	CASSLRRQNYGYTF
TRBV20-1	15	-	CSARVFRTSTDTQYF
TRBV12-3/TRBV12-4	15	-	CASSFGGASNQPQHF
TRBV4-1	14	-	CASSQQRTQETQYF
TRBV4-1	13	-	CTSSALGRYGYTF
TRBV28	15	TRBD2	CASTTSGRAAYEQYF
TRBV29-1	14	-	CSVARGASYQPQHF
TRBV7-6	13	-	CASSGGAFNTQYF
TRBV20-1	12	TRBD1	CSASDREPEAFF
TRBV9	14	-	CASSVTRQTDTQYF
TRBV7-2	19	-	CASSLVGGSGLGRDTEAFF
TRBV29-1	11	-	CSVQGSSEQYF
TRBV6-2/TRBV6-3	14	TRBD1	CASSYLQGNSPLHF
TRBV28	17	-	CASSLKAPTGWGYGYTF
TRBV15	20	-	CATSRDQAPKVLSAKNIQYF
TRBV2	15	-	CASSEALVGSLGAFF